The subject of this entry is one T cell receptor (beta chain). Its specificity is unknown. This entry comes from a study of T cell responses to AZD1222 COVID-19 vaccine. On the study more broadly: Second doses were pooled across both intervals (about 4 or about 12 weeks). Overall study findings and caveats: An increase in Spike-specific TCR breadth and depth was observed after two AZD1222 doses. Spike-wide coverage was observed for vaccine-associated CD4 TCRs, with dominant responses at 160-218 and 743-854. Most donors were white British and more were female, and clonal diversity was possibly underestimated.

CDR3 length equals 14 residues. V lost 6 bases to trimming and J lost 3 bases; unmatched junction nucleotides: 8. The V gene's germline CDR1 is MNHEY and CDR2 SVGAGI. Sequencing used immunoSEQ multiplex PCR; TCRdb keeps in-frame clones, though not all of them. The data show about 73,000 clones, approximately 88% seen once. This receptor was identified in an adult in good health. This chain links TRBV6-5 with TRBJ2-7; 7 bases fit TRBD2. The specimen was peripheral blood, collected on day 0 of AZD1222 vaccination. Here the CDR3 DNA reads TGTGCCAGCAGGCCTCCGGGACTAAACTACGAGCAGTACTTC. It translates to CASRPPGLNYEQYF.